The present entry profiles one T cell receptor beta chain with its context. Trimming removed 4 bases from V and 0 bases from J, with 7 bases in between. CDR1 and CDR2 (germline): LNHDA, SQIVND (reference sequence). The length of the CDR3 is 14 residues. Original analysis: Amplifying reference gene primers gave estimates of nucleated cell counts. Here immunoSEQ multiplex PCR was the method, and the copy in TCRdb shows in-frame clones only, minus some. D and trimming were read from the DNA, whereas the V and J calls and clone size are those reported in that table. The sample gives about 80,000 clones, around 90% of which show up once; more than 5.5% is in the top ten. These data are taken from a study of blood T cell repertoires in COVID-19. Overall study context: The United States, Italy and Spain were the sources of the acute and convalescent COVID-19 samples. Sources were T cells, B-cell-depleted T cells, or PBMCs; the material itself was cDNA or gDNA.

The sequence was obtained from a man aged 65-85 years with acute or convalescent COVID-19. The J gene is TRBJ1-5, the V gene TRBV19; D is unresolved. The source material was peripheral blood. The CDR3 DNA sequence: TGTGCCAGTAGTACCCTTAGTAGCAATCAGCCCCAGCATTTT. This encodes CASSTLSSNQPQHF.